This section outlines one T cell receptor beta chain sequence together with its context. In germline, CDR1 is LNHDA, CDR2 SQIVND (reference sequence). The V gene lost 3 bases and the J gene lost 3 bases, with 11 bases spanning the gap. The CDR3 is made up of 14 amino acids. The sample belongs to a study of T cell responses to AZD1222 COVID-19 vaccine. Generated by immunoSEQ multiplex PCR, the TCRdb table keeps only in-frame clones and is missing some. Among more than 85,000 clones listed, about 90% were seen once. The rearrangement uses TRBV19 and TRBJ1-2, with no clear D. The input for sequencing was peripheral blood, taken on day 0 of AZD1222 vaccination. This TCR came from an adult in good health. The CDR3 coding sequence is TGTGCCAGTAGTATTAATCCGCTCCACTATGGCTACACCTTC. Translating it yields CASSINPLHYGYTF.